The 32 T cell receptor beta chains below were found in one sample sequenced in a study of control samples from healthy donors and cancer patients. Some clones are missing from TCRdb's copy, which holds only in-frame ones; the method was immunoSEQ multiplex PCR. The sample consists of 100,000 to 120,000 clones, 83% of them appearing once. The specimen was blood. The receptors were gathered from a woman in her fifties or sixties in good health.

Of note for this clone: Other DNA sequences in this specimen translate into the identical CDR3. This chain connects TRBV7-3 to TRBJ1-2, with 7 nucleotides matching TRBD1. V shed 5 bases and J 6 bases; nucleotides not matched to a gene: 9. The germline gives CDR1 SGHTA, CDR2 FQGTGA. The CDR3 contains 14 residues. The CDR3 nucleotides are TGTGCCAGCAGCACCTCAGGGGGACGCGATGGCTACACCTTC. Its protein is CASSTSGGRDGYTF.

This chain uses TRBV24-1 with TRBJ2-5; 8 bases match TRBD2. V was clipped by 5 bases and J by 7 bases; unmatched bases: 11. The CDR3 covers 15 residues. CDR1 and CDR2 (germline): KGHDR, SFDVKD. CDR3 sequence: CATSGVGGGRGTQYF. The CDR3, as DNA: TGTGCCACCAGTGGGGTAGGCGGGGGGCGCGGGACCCAGTACTTC.

V is TRBV7-9 and J is TRBJ2-1; D call uncertain. The germline V and J ends were trimmed by 5 bases and 2 bases, with 4 bases remaining between them. The germline V gene encodes CDR1 SEHNR and CDR2 FQNEAQ (reference sequence). The CDR3 extends over 12 amino acids. CDR3 protein: CASSKTYNEQFF. DNA for the CDR3: TGTGCCAGCAGCAAAACCTACAATGAGCAGTTCTTC.

J is TRBJ2-7 and V is TRBV5-8; TRBD1 might be the D (6 bases). The CDR3 totals 16 residues. V lost 1 base, J lost 0 bases, and 14 bases lay in between. The V gene's germline CDR1 is SGHTS and CDR2 YDEGEE. The DNA of the CDR3 is TGTGCCAGCAGCTTGCCCACAGGGCTAAGCTCCTACGAGCAGTACTTC. Its protein product is CASSLPTGLSSYEQYF.

V usage is TRBV4-2 and J usage is TRBJ2-7, with 10 positions matching TRBD2. The germline V gene encodes CDR1 LGHNA and CDR2 YNFKEQ. The length of the CDR3 is 15 residues. Trimming cost V 6 bases and J 6 bases; bases outside gene matches: 11. The CDR3 loop is CASRRSGGTFSEQYF. DNA for the CDR3: TGTGCCAGCAGACGTAGCGGGGGGACGTTCTCCGAGCAGTACTTC.

This clone was detected once. This chain connects TRBV29-1 to TRBJ1-4, with D unclear. The V gene lost 4 bases and the J gene lost 7 bases, with 13 bases spanning the gap. This CDR3 is built from 13 residues. Germline CDR1 and CDR2: SQVTM and ANQGSEA. The CDR3: CSVVVGSSEKLFF. In DNA form, the CDR3 reads TGCAGCGTTGTTGTGGGATCGAGTGAAAAACTGTTTTTT.

The CDR3 loop reads CASSVDRAGELFF. CDR3 sequence (DNA): TGTGCCAGCAGCGTCGACAGGGCCGGGGAGCTGTTTTTT. The J gene is TRBJ2-2, the V gene TRBV7-8, with 7 bases that match TRBD1. Trimming at V came to 5 bases and at J to 6 bases, leaving 3 bases not matched to a gene. Germline V CDR1 and CDR2: SGHVS, FQNEAQ. CDR3 length: 13 amino acids.

V and J are TRBV19 and TRBJ1-1; TRBD1 is a possible D gene (6 bases). Trimming took 3 bases from V and 3 from J, leaving 23 bases between them. There are 18 residues in the CDR3. CDR1 and CDR2 from the germline V gene are LNHDA and SQIVND (reference sequence). This CDR3 is CASSIRRWAGAGDTEAFF. Here the CDR3 DNA reads TGTGCCAGTAGTATCAGGAGGTGGGCAGGGGCCGGGGACACTGAAGCTTTCTTT.

The J gene is TRBJ1-2, the V gene TRBV5-1, with 7 bases fitting TRBD1. The germline V gene has CDR1 SGHRS and CDR2 YFSETQ. Germline trimming cut 0 bases from V and 5 bases from J; bases unmatched to any gene: 10. The CDR3 consists of 16 residues. CDR3 sequence reads: CASSLGGDSFGYGYTF. CDR3 DNA sequence: TGCGCCAGCAGCTTGGGGGGGGACAGTTTTGGATATGGCTACACCTTC.

V and J are TRBV7-3 and TRBJ2-2, with 9 bases identical to TRBD1. The V segment lost 1 base and the J segment 4 bases; nucleotides outside the gene matches: 13. CDR1 is SGHTA, CDR2 FQGTGA, per germline. This CDR3 has 19 residues. The CDR3 DNA is TGTGCCAGCAGCTTAAATGGGGTGAGGGGACAGGGAAGCACCGGGGAGCTGTTTTTT. It specifies CASSLNGVRGQGSTGELFF.

The chain has TRBV5-1 and TRBJ1-2, with 8 bases that match TRBD1. From germline, CDR1 is SGHRS and CDR2 YFSETQ. This CDR3 comprises 15 residues. The V and J ends lost 0 bases and 5 bases, in that order; junction bases with no gene match: 6. CDR3 sequence: CASSLEPGGYYGYTF. In DNA, the CDR3 is TGCGCCAGCAGCTTGGAGCCAGGGGGCTATTATGGCTACACCTTC. Filled out from reference TRBV5-1 and TRBJ1-2, the complete variable domain reads KAGVTQTPRYLIKTRGQQVTLSCSPISGHRSVSWYQQTPGQGLQFLFEYFSETQRNKGNFPGRFSGRQFSNSRSEMNVSTLELGDSALYLCASSLEPGGYYGYTFGSGTRLTVV.

The chain combines TRBV6-1 with TRBJ1-6; unclear D gene. V lost 0 bases to trimming and J lost 7 bases, with 13 bases between them. Germline V gives CDR1 MNHNS, CDR2 SASEGT. This CDR3 has 16 residues. CDR3: CASSEAWETINSPLHF. The DNA for the CDR3 is TGTGCCAGCAGTGAAGCTTGGGAGACAATAAATTCACCCCTCCACTTT.

V and J are TRBV6-5 and TRBJ2-7; 11 positions match TRBD1. Germline lookup yields CDR1 MNHEY and CDR2 SVGAGI. The CDR3 has 15 residues. With 6 bases clipped from V and 6 bases from J, the junction kept 10 bases outside the gene matches. CDR3 nucleotide sequence: TGTGCCAGCAGATTTACGCCGGGACAGGGGGGCGAGCAGTACTTC. Amino acid sequence: CASRFTPGQGGEQYF.

This rearrangement joins TRBV3-1 (or the pseudogene TRBV3-2) to TRBJ1-2; D remains unclear. The CDR3 consists of 13 residues. Germline CDR1 reads LGHDT; CDR2 reads YNNKEL (reference sequence). V dropped 5 bases and J dropped 7 bases, with 14 bases sitting between them. CDR3 sequence reads: CASSLDKRAGYTF. The CDR3 nucleotides are TGTGCCAGCAGCTTGGATAAACGGGCTGGCTACACCTTC.

The genes are TRBV6-2 or TRBV6-3 and TRBJ2-1; a weak D match, TRBD2 (6 bases). V lost 2 bases and J lost 0, with 17 bases in between. The CDR3 runs to 18 residues. Germline lookup yields CDR1 MNHEY and CDR2 SVGEGT. Here the CDR3 reads CASSYGPSAGSSYNEQFF. CDR3 in DNA: TGTGCCAGCAGTTACGGACCGTCTGCCGGGAGCTCCTACAATGAGCAGTTCTTC.

This clone was counted a single time. CDR3 in DNA: TGTGCCAGCTCACTGGGACAGGGGGCTGACACTGAAGCTTTCTTT. Protein sequence: CASSLGQGADTEAFF. V and J are TRBV18 and TRBJ1-1; 12 nucleotides agree with TRBD1. V dropped 4 bases and J dropped 3; count of bases not matched to a gene: 3. Germline CDR1 KGHSH, CDR2 LQKENI. This CDR3 contains 15 residues.

This clone occurred once. The chain carries TRBV28 and TRBJ1-2, with 8 bases lining up with TRBD1. Germline values: CDR1 MDHEN, CDR2 SYDVKM. V shed 6 bases and J 7 bases; nucleotides not matched to a gene: 10. The CDR3 is 14 amino acids. CDR3 residues: CASSPDRGWVGYTF. DNA of the CDR3: TGTGCCAGCAGCCCCGACAGGGGATGGGTTGGCTACACCTTC.

CDR3 protein: CASSLGWDSNQPQHF. CDR3 DNA: TGTGCCAGCAGCTTAGGATGGGATAGCAATCAGCCCCAGCATTTT. The gene calls are TRBV7-9 and TRBJ1-5; the D is unclear. Germline CDR1 reads SEHNR; CDR2 reads FQNEAQ (reference sequence). The CDR3 has 15 residues. The ends were cut back, 1 base at V and 0 bases at J, with 7 bases in the middle.

This clone was detected only once. The chain links TRBV29-1 to TRBJ2-7; tentatively, D is TRBD1 (6 bases). The CDR3 spans 13 residues. Germline V gene lookup returns CDR1 SQVTM and CDR2 ANQGSEA. V lost 4 bases to trimming and J lost 3 bases, with 13 bases between them. This CDR3 is CSVAKGQNYEQYF. The DNA of the CDR3 is TGCAGCGTTGCAAAAGGACAGAACTACGAGCAGTACTTC.

This rearrangement joins TRBV12-5 to TRBJ2-5; 11 nucleotides align to TRBD1. V trimming: 0 bases; J trimming: 5 bases; junction bases outside the gene matches: 5. The CDR3 is 16 residues long. CDR1 is LGHNT and CDR2 is FRNRAP in the germline V gene. DNA of the CDR3: TGTGCTAGTGGTTTGGTAGGACAGGGGGCCGGGGAGACCCAGTACTTC. This encodes CASGLVGQGAGETQYF.

The V gene is TRBV4-3, the J gene TRBJ2-3; D gene ambiguous. The CDR3 covers 17 residues. V was pared by 0 bases and J by 2 bases, with 15 bases between. The germline CDR1 and CDR2 sequences are LGHNA and YSLEER. CDR3: CASSQEVVFSATDTQYF. The CDR3 coding sequence is TGCGCCAGCAGCCAAGAGGTGGTTTTTTCGGCCACAGATACGCAGTATTTT.

The V gene is TRBV19, the J gene TRBJ2-1; no clear D. Germline values: CDR1 LNHDA, CDR2 SQIVND (reference sequence). Trimming took off 6 bases at V and 6 bases at J, with 12 bases between the two ends. The CDR3 has 13 amino acids. The CDR3 DNA reads TGTGCCAGTAGGCGCTCAGGCACCAATGAGCAGTTCTTC. It codes for CASRRSGTNEQFF.

This chain uses TRBV19 with TRBJ2-5; D is possibly TRBD1 or TRBD2 (5 bases each). Germline V lookup: CDR1 LNHDA, CDR2 SQIVND (reference sequence). Trimming took off 4 bases at V and 5 bases at J, with 17 bases between the two ends. The CDR3 consists of 15 residues. The CDR3 sequence is CASSNSRGTSETQYF. The DNA of the CDR3 is TGTGCCAGTAGTAATAGTCGAGGGACCTCGGAGACCCAGTACTTC.

The rearrangement links TRBV5-6 to TRBJ1-6; maybe TRBD1 (5 bases). This CDR3 is 14 amino acids long. Trimming stripped 6 bases from V and 7 bases from J, with 14 bases between. Germline V CDR1 and CDR2: SGHDT, YYEEEE. The chain's CDR3 is CASTLGPRNSPLHF. CDR3 coding DNA: TGTGCCAGCACTCTGGGGCCGAGAAATTCACCCCTCCACTTT.

The V gene is TRBV28, the J gene TRBJ2-7; the match to TRBD2 covers 7 bases. Germline V gene data show CDR1 as MDHEN and CDR2 as SYDVKM. This CDR3 comprises 15 residues. After removal of 1 base from V and 5 bases from J, the junction contained 8 bases not matched to a gene. This CDR3 reads CASSLYALGGDEQYF. The DNA of the CDR3 is TGTGCCAGCAGTTTATACGCTCTGGGGGGGGACGAGCAGTACTTC.

The rearrangement links TRBV7-2 to TRBJ1-1, with 9 bases identical to TRBD1. CDR1 SGHTA and CDR2 FQGNSA come from the germline V gene. The CDR3 runs to 14 residues. J lost 4 bases, V lost 3 bases, and 3 bases had no gene match. The CDR3 region is CASSFRQGVTEAFF. The CDR3 DNA follows: TGTGCCAGCAGCTTCCGACAGGGGGTCACTGAAGCTTTCTTT.

The chain joins TRBV18 to TRBJ1-4, with D hard to call. V was cut by 1 base and J by 5 bases, with 11 bases left in between. Germline CDR1 KGHSH, CDR2 LQKENI. This CDR3 has 15 residues. The CDR3 DNA follows: TGTGCCAGCTCACCACAGGGAGTGGGAAATGAAAAACTGTTTTTT. Its protein product is CASSPQGVGNEKLFF. Complete variable domain (other parts from reference TRBV18 and TRBJ1-4): NAGVMQNPRHLVRRRGQEARLRCSPMKGHSHVYWYRQLPEEGLKFMVYLQKENIIDESGMPKERFSAEFPKEGPSILRIQQVVRGDSAAYFCASSPQGVGNEKLFFGSGTQLSVL.

The chain uses TRBV5-1 and TRBJ1-3; D might be TRBD1 (6 bases). Germline V gives CDR1 SGHRS, CDR2 YFSETQ. V dropped 3 bases and J dropped 4 bases, with 14 bases sitting between them. The CDR3 totals 15 residues. The CDR3 is CASSSGDRFGNTIYF. CDR3 DNA: TGCGCCAGCAGCTCGGGAGACAGGTTCGGAAACACCATATATTTT.

The V call is TRBV10-3, the J call TRBJ1-1; no clear D gene. This CDR3 contains 12 residues. V shed 3 bases and J shed 6 bases, with 8 bases lying between them. CDR1 and CDR2 (germline): ENHRY, SYGVKD. CDR3 sequence (DNA): TGTGCCATCAGTGATTATCAGCCTGAAGCTTTCTTT. Translation: CAISDYQPEAFF.

The chain joins TRBV9 to TRBJ2-7; a weak D match, TRBD1 (6 bases). The CDR3 totals 14 residues. Per the germline V gene, CDR1 is SGDLS and CDR2 is YYNGEE. The ends were cut back, 2 bases at V and 2 bases at J, with 11 bases in the middle. CDR3 region: CASSVTDRPYEQYF. The CDR3 DNA reads TGTGCCAGCAGCGTTACGGACAGACCCTACGAGCAGTACTTC.

A single count supports this clone. This rearrangement joins TRBV3-1 (or the pseudogene TRBV3-2) to TRBJ1-4; D is ambiguous. Germline V gene lookup returns CDR1 LGHDT and CDR2 YNNKEL (reference sequence). The CDR3 loop spans 15 amino acids. Deletions cut 4 bases from V and 3 bases from J, with 12 bases between. The CDR3 is CASSPSLRANEKLFF. The CDR3 DNA reads TGTGCCAGCAGCCCGAGCCTAAGGGCTAATGAAAAACTGTTTTTT.

This sequence joins TRBV27 and TRBJ2-2; tentatively, D is TRBD1 or TRBD2 (7 bases each). The CDR3 runs 14 residues. The germline V gene has CDR1 MNHEY and CDR2 SMNVEV (reference sequence). V shed 6 bases and J shed 7 bases, with 15 bases lying between them. CDR3 coding DNA: TGTGCCAGCAGATGGGGAGGGGGCTTCGGGGAGCTGTTTTTT. Amino acids: CASRWGGGFGELFF.